This entry describes one T cell receptor beta chain. The clone's antigen remains unknown. Base quality data are lacking; no much larger clone is found one base away. TCRbeta CDR3 regions were amplified from genomic DNA by means of the immunoSEQ Assay, a bias-controlled multiplex PCR. Per the authors' processing: Within the assay, amplification of reference gene primers was used to estimate how many nucleated cells each sample contained. Sequence reads were collapsed and filtered to measure the absolute abundance of every unique TCRbeta CDR3 rearrangement. Productive Simpson clonality was computed per sample as the square root of Simpson's diversity index over productive rearrangements. TCRdb limited this immuneACCESS table to in-frame rearrangements with V and J called. A share of clones is missing; checked studies link under half to unresolved V genes, and the rest is unexplained. That table furnishes V, J and clone size, whereas the DNA furnished D and trimming. For this sample there are under 250,000 clones; just under 90% appear just once. The leading ten clones occupy around 4.2% of the sample.

This specimen comes from a study of blood T cell repertoires in COVID-19 (dated by TCRdb to about 2020). With regard to the full study: Collaborator samples came from the United States, Italy and Spain and covered acute and convalescent phases of COVID-19. Where available, HLA class I and class II types were obtained from metadata supplied by the sample provider rather than from assay-based typing. A de-identified subject ID, COVID-19 status, age in years and sex were almost always included in the sample metadata. The samples were drawn from the first 160 participants of the ongoing ImmuneRACE study and from about 1,200 subjects provided by 6 global collaborators. The material from the prospective study consisted of cDNA or gDNA derived from T cells, B-cell-depleted T cells, or PBMCs. The repertoires were released in a freely available public database meant as a resource for research on the immune response to SARS-CoV-2. The dataset comprised deeply sampled blood TCRbeta repertoires from subjects exposed to, actively infected with, or recovered from COVID-19. Broad study findings and their caveats: How much clinical and demographic metadata was included differed by source and by participant, and the metadata was provided uncurated.

Enrolling through a virtual design, the prospective study's participants ranged in age from roughly 18 to 95 years and lived across around 25 United States geographic areas. To assign participants to cohorts, the prospective study relied on clinical history that participants themselves reported in a screening survey and a study questionnaire. Mobile phlebotomists in the prospective study collected whole blood, serum and a nasopharyngeal or oropharyngeal swab from every participant. Participants in the prospective study had the option to provide additional blood draws and questionnaires over a roughly two-month period. Before DNA extraction, prospective study blood samples were shipped either frozen or at room temperature. The CDR3 holds 17 amino acids from the cysteine to the phenylalanine. The DNA shown is the 51-base CDR3, in frame from base 1. For CDR1 and CDR2, the germline V gene lists LGHNA and YSLEER. V lost 2 bases and J lost 3 bases, and the count of bases not matched to a germline gene is 7.

The chain is made from TRBV4-3 and TRBJ1-3, and 10 junctional nucleotides match TRBD1. Sequences were obtained from PBMCs or T cells enriched from blood (not recorded which). The TCR originated in a woman aged 30 to 39 with acute COVID-19. The sequenced DNA: TGCGCCAGCAGCCAATATACCGGGACAGGGGTTGGAAACACCATATATTTT. Its protein is CASSQYTGTGVGNTIYF.